This passage covers 9 T cell receptor beta chains from one sample sequenced in a study of a mutant IDH1 vaccine in newly diagnosed glioma. Produced via immunoSEQ multiplex PCR; TCRdb's table is partial and in-frame only. The profile covers around 37,000 clones, with roughly 90% appearing a single time and 15% to 20% taken by the ten largest. The time point denotes: baseline, week 1 (first vaccination visit). Specified treatment: pre-vaccination baseline after standard-of-care therapy. The source was PBMCs, collected from a glioma patient treated with radiotherapy, temozolomide or both. The receptor source for this set is a man between 18 and 35 years old with glioma.

The rearrangement joins TRBV7-9 to TRBJ2-7; tentative D call: TRBD1 (6 bases). Per the germline V gene, CDR1 is SEHNR and CDR2 is FQNEAQ (reference sequence). The CDR3 is 13 residues long. V was clipped by 4 bases and J by 7 bases, with 14 bases between them. The CDR3 here is CASSSATGWEQYF. For the CDR3, the DNA is TGTGCCAGCAGCTCCGCTACAGGGTGGGAGCAGTACTTC.

V gene TRBV11-2 combines with J gene TRBJ2-3, with 9 bases identical to TRBD2. The V and J ends lost 1 base and 5 bases, in that order; junction bases with no gene match: 10. The CDR3 is made up of 17 amino acids. Germline V gene data show CDR1 as SGHAT and CDR2 as FQNNGV. The CDR3 nucleotides read TGTGCCAGCAGCTTAGTAGTGGCGGGAGGGCCTAGAGATACGCAGTATTTT. It translates to CASSLVVAGGPRDTQYF. Drawing the rest from reference TRBV11-2 and TRBJ2-3, the complete variable domain is EAGVAQSPRYKIIEKRQSVAFWCNPISGHATLYWYQQILGQGPKLLIQFQNNGVVDDSQLPKDRFSAERLKGVDSTLKIQPAKLEDSAVYLCASSLVVAGGPRDTQYFGPGTRLTVL.

The chain has TRBV5-1 and TRBJ1-2, with 9 positions matching TRBD1. In germline, CDR1 is SGHRS, CDR2 YFSETQ. The CDR3 runs to 13 residues. Trimming at V came to 0 bases and at J to 8 bases, leaving 2 bases not matched to a gene. This CDR3 is CASSLDRGRGYTF. The CDR3 region has the DNA TGCGCCAGCAGCTTGGACAGGGGGCGCGGCTACACCTTC.

The chain is built from TRBV27 and TRBJ1-1; 10 bases fit TRBD1. This CDR3 is built from 17 residues. Germline V gene lookup returns CDR1 MNHEY and CDR2 SMNVEV (reference sequence). V shed 5 bases and J 0 bases; nucleotides not matched to a gene: 9. This CDR3 is CASSRGQGTTMNTEAFF. CDR3 DNA sequence: TGTGCCAGCAGTAGGGGACAGGGGACTACCATGAACACTGAAGCTTTCTTT.

On this clone itself: One end of the junction fails to match germline, which may point to a read error. This chain uses TRBV13 with TRBJ2-7, with 7 bases that match TRBD1. Germline loops: CDR1 PRHDT, CDR2 FYEKMQ (reference sequence). CDR3 length: 13 amino acids. CDR3 bases: TGTGCCAGCAGCGTAGGGGGCCGGTACGAGCAGTACTTC. Amino acid sequence: CASSVGGRYEQYF. Supplemented by reference TRBV13 and TRBJ2-7, the full variable domain reads AAGVIQSPRHLIKEKRETATLKCYPIPRHDTVYWYQQGPGQDPQFLISFYEKMQSDKGSIPDRFSAQQFSDYHSELNMSSLELGDSALYFCASSVGGRYEQYFGPGTRLTVT.

The chain employs TRBV30 and TRBJ2-7; no reliable D call. Germline values: CDR1 GTSNPN, CDR2 SVGIG (reference sequence). The CDR3 totals 12 residues. V lost 7 bases and J lost 5, with 15 bases in between. CDR3 nucleotide sequence: TGTGCCTCGGAAGGCCTCCTGGACGAGCAGTACTTC. Its protein is CASEGLLDEQYF.

The J gene is TRBJ1-2, the V gene TRBV25-1, with TRBD1 identical over 10 bases. V gave up 4 bases and J gave up 7 bases; unmatched junction bases: 15. The CDR3 loop spans 17 amino acids. CDR1 and CDR2 (germline): MGHDK, SYGVNS. As DNA, the CDR3 is TGTGCCAGCAGTGGCTCCGGGACAGGGGAGTTGAAGTCTGGCTACACCTTC. Its protein product is CASSGSGTGELKSGYTF.

This chain joins TRBV5-4 and TRBJ2-3; TRBD2 matches 9 bases. The V gene end was trimmed by 2 bases and the J gene end by 0 bases; junction bases not matched to a gene: 1. The CDR3 is 15 amino acids. Per the germline V gene, CDR1 is SGHNT and CDR2 is YYREEE (reference sequence). CDR3 protein: CASSFTSGSTDTQYF. CDR3 bases: TGTGCCAGCAGCTTTACTAGCGGGAGCACAGATACGCAGTATTTT.

This clone was detected only once. The chain uses TRBV6-6 and TRBJ1-3; no firm D call. Germline CDR1 MNHNY, CDR2 SVGAGI (reference sequence). The CDR3 consists of 13 residues. Trimming took 0 bases from V and 2 from J, leaving 2 bases between them. In nucleotides, the CDR3 is TGTGCCAGCAGTTACTCACCTGGAAACACCATATATTTT. This gives the protein CASSYSPGNTIYF.